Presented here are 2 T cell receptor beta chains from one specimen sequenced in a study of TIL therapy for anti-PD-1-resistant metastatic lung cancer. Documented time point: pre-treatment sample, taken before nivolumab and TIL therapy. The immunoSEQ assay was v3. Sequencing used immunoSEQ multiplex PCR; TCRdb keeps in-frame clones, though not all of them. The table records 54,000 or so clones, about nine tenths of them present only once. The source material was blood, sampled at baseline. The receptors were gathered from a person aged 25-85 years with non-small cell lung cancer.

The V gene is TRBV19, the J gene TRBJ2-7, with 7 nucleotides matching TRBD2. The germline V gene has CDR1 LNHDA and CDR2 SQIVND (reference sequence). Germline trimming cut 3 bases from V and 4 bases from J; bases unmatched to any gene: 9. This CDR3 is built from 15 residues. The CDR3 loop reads CASSISVSGEYEQYF. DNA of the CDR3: TGTGCCAGTAGTATTAGCGTGAGCGGGGAATACGAGCAGTACTTC.

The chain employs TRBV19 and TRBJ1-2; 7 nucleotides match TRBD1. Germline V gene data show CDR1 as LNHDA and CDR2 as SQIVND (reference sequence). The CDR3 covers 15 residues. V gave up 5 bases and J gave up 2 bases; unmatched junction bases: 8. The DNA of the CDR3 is TGTGCCAGTAGTCCCCGACAGGGTCAGAACTATGGCTACACCTTC. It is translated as CASSPRQGQNYGYTF.